The entry below gives a single TCR beta chain sequence along with its context. The sample is drawn from a study of blood T cell repertoires in COVID-19. Whole-study context: COVID-19 samples, acute and convalescent, were from the United States, Italy and Spain. T cells, B-cell-depleted T cells, or PBMCs provided the cDNA or gDNA that served as material.

As handled by the study authors: Scientists estimated how many nucleated cells there were by amplifying reference gene primers. The data were produced by immunoSEQ multiplex PCR, yet TCRdb's version contains in-frame clones alone and is incomplete. V and J calls and clone size come straight from that table; D and trimming were deduced from the DNA. Here the sample spans 150,000 to 200,000 clones, 88% being singletons. The CDR3 covers 16 residues. Germline V gives CDR1 MNHEY, CDR2 SMNVEV (reference sequence). Unmatched junction bases numbered 7, after V lost 1 base and J lost 4 bases. What was sequenced was peripheral blood. The J gene is TRBJ2-1, the V gene TRBV27; 7 bases align to TRBD2. The clonotype was recovered from a human donor in a cohort sampled during active COVID-19. The CDR3 sequence is CASSLLGGSMYNEQFF. Here the CDR3 DNA reads TGTGCCAGCAGTTTATTAGGCGGGAGCATGTACAATGAGCAGTTCTTC.